This T cell receptor beta chain was captured in a study of blood T cell repertoires in COVID-19. As for the study in general: Acute-phase and convalescent COVID-19 samples originated in the United States, Italy and Spain. PBMCs, B-cell-depleted T cells, or T cells provided the cDNA or gDNA that made up the material.

The CDR3 loop spans 13 amino acids. Germline CDR1 and CDR2: LNHDA and SQIVND (reference sequence). Trimming left V 5 bases short and J 4 bases short, with 10 bases between. Per the original methods: How many nucleated cells were present was estimated from reference gene primer amplification. Clones were read by immunoSEQ multiplex PCR, and TCRdb kept only the in-frame ones, dropping some. The DNA was the basis for D and trimming; V, J and clone size are from that table. Of around 270,000 clones detected, about 87% appear once; the ten largest clones hold around 5%. The chain recombines TRBV19 with TRBJ2-3; TRBD2 might be the D (6 bases). This clonotype was sampled from a woman in her sixties or seventies with COVID-19, enrolled during active disease. The sample comprised peripheral blood. CDR3 protein: CASSEGGADTQYF. The CDR3 coding sequence is TGTGCCAGTAGTGAGGGAGGCGCAGATACGCAGTATTTT.